These 21 T cell receptor beta chains were sequenced from one sample in a study of blood T cell repertoires in COVID-19. Repertoires were generated with immunoSEQ multiplex PCR, while TCRdb's copy carries only in-frame clones and drops some. The sample gives under 130,000 clones, roughly 90% of which show up once; 6.2% is in the top ten. The specimen sequenced was peripheral blood. Receptors originate from a human donor in a cohort sampled during active COVID-19.

V usage is TRBV10-1 and J usage is TRBJ2-1; 10 bases fit TRBD2. This CDR3 spans 13 amino acids. Trimming at V came to 6 bases and at J to 8 bases, leaving 4 bases not matched to a gene. Germline CDR1 and CDR2: WNHNN and SYGVQD (reference sequence). The CDR3: CASRASGSDEQFF. The CDR3 DNA is TGCGCCAGCAGGGCTAGCGGGAGTGATGAGCAGTTCTTC.

The chain uses TRBV10-3 and TRBJ2-7, with 10 bases aligning to TRBD1. J was trimmed by 3 bases and V by 7 bases; bases with no gene match: 3. This CDR3 is 13 amino acids long. CDR1 is ENHRY and CDR2 is SYGVKD in the germline V gene. CDR3 bases: TGTGCCATCACCTGGGACAGGGGCTACGAGCAGTACTTC. It codes for CAITWDRGYEQYF.

This chain uses TRBV28 with TRBJ2-7, with D possibly being TRBD1 (6 bases). Trimming removed 4 bases at V and 2 bases at J, with 12 bases between. The length of the CDR3 is 14 residues. Germline loops: CDR1 MDHEN, CDR2 SYDVKM. The CDR3 DNA sequence: TGTGCCAGCAGTTACTTTGGGGGCGCCTACGAGCAGTACTTC. Amino acid sequence: CASSYFGGAYEQYF.

This clone was detected only once. This chain uses TRBV29-1 with TRBJ1-2; D uncertain. V was shortened by 2 bases and J by 0 bases, with 7 bases between the two germline ends. The CDR3 extends over 13 amino acids. Per the germline V gene, CDR1 is SQVTM and CDR2 is ANQGSEA. For the CDR3, the DNA is TGCAGCGTTGAATCGGGGACTAACTATGGCTACACCTTC. It yields the protein CSVESGTNYGYTF.

The chain employs TRBV15 and TRBJ2-7; D not certain. The V gene's germline CDR1 is LNHNV and CDR2 YYDKDF (reference sequence). This CDR3 contains 15 residues. Trimming took off 1 base at V and 5 bases at J, with 15 bases between the two ends. This chain's CDR3 is CATSRGFTATHEQYF. CDR3 DNA sequence: TGTGCCACCAGCAGAGGGTTCACCGCTACCCACGAGCAGTACTTC.

The chain couples TRBV6-5 to TRBJ2-7; 10 bases match TRBD2. Germline V gives CDR1 MNHEY, CDR2 SVGAGI. The ends lost 0 bases at V and 4 bases at J; junction bases unmatched: 6. The length of the CDR3 is 16 residues. CDR3 protein: CASSYSLASGRYEQYF. CDR3 coding DNA: TGTGCCAGCAGTTACTCGTTGGCTAGCGGGAGATACGAGCAGTACTTC.

The rearrangement joins TRBV15 to TRBJ2-3; TRBD2 agrees at 8 bases. Trimming took 0 bases from V and 2 from J; bases not matched to a gene: 7. The CDR3 is 17 amino acids. Germline lookup yields CDR1 LNHNV and CDR2 YYDKDF (reference sequence). The CDR3: CATSRDRGGGPTDTQYF. As DNA, the CDR3 is TGTGCCACCAGCAGAGATCGTGGCGGGGGGCCCACAGATACGCAGTATTTT.

This CDR3 reads CASSQFQITGELFF. The CDR3 bases are TGCGCCAGCAGTCAATTCCAGATCACCGGGGAGCTGTTTTTT. V is TRBV23-1 and J is TRBJ2-2; D is undetermined. TRBV23-1 is assigned to the ORF class and has an uncertain function. Trimming cost V 1 base and J 4 bases, with 7 bases left between them. The CDR3 length is 14 residues.

CDR3 nucleotide sequence: TGTGCCAGCAGTTCCCCGGGCGGGGCGTACCAAGAGACCCAGTACTTC. Its protein product is CASSSPGGAYQETQYF. The V call is TRBV27, the J call TRBJ2-5; perhaps TRBD2 as D (6 bases). The ends were cut back, 4 bases at V and 0 bases at J, with 15 bases in the middle. This CDR3 region has 16 residues. Germline V gene lookup returns CDR1 MNHEY and CDR2 SMNVEV (reference sequence).

The chain uses TRBV10-3 and TRBJ1-3; unclear D gene. The CDR3 is 13 amino acids. V lost 5 bases and J lost 0, with 5 bases in between. Germline assignment: CDR1 ENHRY and CDR2 SYGVKD. The CDR3 DNA reads TGTGCCATCAGTCAGAACTCTGGAAACACCATATATTTT. Translation: CAISQNSGNTIYF.

V usage is TRBV14 and J usage is TRBJ2-3; 7 nucleotides agree with TRBD2. V lost 1 base and J lost 5; bases outside the gene matches: 12. This CDR3 region has 17 residues. Germline CDR1 is SGHDN and CDR2 is FVKESK. The CDR3 reads CASSQGTWREQVDTQYF. The CDR3 DNA sequence: TGTGCCAGCAGCCAAGGAACGTGGCGGGAGCAAGTAGATACGCAGTATTTT.

V usage is TRBV2 and J usage is TRBJ2-1; TRBD1 matches 8 bases. CDR3 length: 16 amino acids. Germline V gene lookup returns CDR1 SNHLY and CDR2 FYNNEI. J gave up 5 bases and V 2 bases, and 8 bases lay outside the gene matches. CDR3 nucleotide sequence: TGTGCCAGCAGTGAATCCGCAGGGGGCGGGGACAATGAGCAGTTCTTC. This sequence encodes CASSESAGGGDNEQFF.

The chain recombines TRBV7-2 with TRBJ1-4, with D uncertain. The V end was cut by 2 bases, the J end by 6 bases, with 16 bases between. Germline loops: CDR1 SGHTA, CDR2 FQGNSA. The CDR3 spans 16 residues. CDR3 sequence reads: CASSLPRGQEDEKLFF. The CDR3 nucleotides read TGTGCCAGCAGCTTACCCCGAGGGCAGGAGGATGAAAAACTGTTTTTT.

The CDR3 DNA reads TGTGCCAGCAGCTTATTTGAGACTTCCTACGAGCAGTACTTC. It codes for CASSLFETSYEQYF. The rearrangement links TRBV7-9 to TRBJ2-7; D gene ambiguous. Germline V lookup: CDR1 SEHNR, CDR2 FQNEAQ (reference sequence). The CDR3 covers 14 residues. Trimming took 2 bases from V and 1 from J, leaving 9 bases between them.

The V call is TRBV7-2, the J call TRBJ1-4, with 9 bases aligning to TRBD1. In germline, CDR1 is SGHTA, CDR2 FQGNSA. Trimming removed 5 bases from V and 6 bases from J; junction bases left unmatched: 4. This CDR3 comprises 14 residues. The CDR3 nucleotides read TGTGCCAGCAGCCGGGACAGGGCTGATGAAAAACTGTTTTTT. It encodes CASSRDRADEKLFF. Full variable domain (rest looked up from reference TRBV7-2 and TRBJ1-4): GAGVSQSPSNKVTEKGKDVELRCDPISGHTALYWYRQSLGQGLEFLIYFQGNSAPDKSGLPSDRFSAERTGGSVSTLTIQRTQQEDSAVYLCASSRDRADEKLFFGSGTQLSVL.

The chain links TRBV19 to TRBJ2-3; 10 bases line up with TRBD2. Germline CDR1 reads LNHDA; CDR2 reads SQIVND (reference sequence). The V gene end was trimmed by 3 bases and the J gene end by 3 bases; junction bases not matched to a gene: 12. The CDR3 runs 18 residues. CDR3 region: CASSIPHERGGSTDTQYF. The CDR3 coding sequence is TGTGCCAGTAGTATCCCACACGAGCGGGGGGGCTCGACAGATACGCAGTATTTT.

This rearrangement joins TRBV11-2 to TRBJ2-1, with 8 bases identical to TRBD2. CDR3 length: 15 residues. Unmatched junction bases numbered 4, after V lost 6 bases and J lost 0 bases. CDR1 SGHAT and CDR2 FQNNGV come from the germline V gene. DNA for the CDR3: TGTGCCAGCAGTCGTAGCGGGGACTCCTACAATGAGCAGTTCTTC. Its protein is CASSRSGDSYNEQFF.

The V and J genes are TRBV19 and TRBJ2-1, with 8 nucleotides matching TRBD2. The CDR3 is made up of 17 amino acids. Trimming at V came to 5 bases and at J to 5 bases, leaving 14 bases not matched to a gene. CDR1 and CDR2 from the germline V gene are LNHDA and SQIVND (reference sequence). The CDR3 protein is CASSRQATSGPNNEQFF. CDR3 bases: TGTGCCAGTAGTCGTCAAGCCACTAGCGGCCCCAACAATGAGCAGTTCTTC.

The rearrangement uses TRBV7-2 and TRBJ1-1; a weak D match, TRBD1 (6 bases). Germline CDR1 and CDR2: SGHTA and FQGNSA. The CDR3 sequence is 14 residues long. Trimming took 0 bases from V and 6 from J, leaving 11 bases between them. The CDR3 DNA is TGTGCCAGCAGCTTAGCGGGGGCCAGATCTGAAGCTTTCTTT. Translation gives CASSLAGARSEAFF.

The rearrangement uses TRBV29-1 and TRBJ1-2, with 9 bases fitting TRBD1. The CDR3 loop spans 14 amino acids. V shed 5 bases, J shed 7 bases, and the junction held 11 bases outside the gene matches. CDR1 and CDR2 (germline): SQVTM, ANQGSEA. For the CDR3, the DNA is TGCAGCGTTCTACACCGGGACAGGGTTGCTGGCTACACCTTC. The encoded protein is CSVLHRDRVAGYTF.

The V call is TRBV11-3, the J call TRBJ2-1; TRBD1 agrees at 9 bases. Germline V gives CDR1 SGHNT, CDR2 YENEEA. This CDR3 is built from 15 residues. The V and J ends lost 4 bases and 7 bases, in that order; junction bases with no gene match: 8. The CDR3 sequence is CASSSSGTGWNEQFF. CDR3 in DNA: TGTGCCAGCAGCTCTTCCGGGACAGGGTGGAATGAGCAGTTCTTC.